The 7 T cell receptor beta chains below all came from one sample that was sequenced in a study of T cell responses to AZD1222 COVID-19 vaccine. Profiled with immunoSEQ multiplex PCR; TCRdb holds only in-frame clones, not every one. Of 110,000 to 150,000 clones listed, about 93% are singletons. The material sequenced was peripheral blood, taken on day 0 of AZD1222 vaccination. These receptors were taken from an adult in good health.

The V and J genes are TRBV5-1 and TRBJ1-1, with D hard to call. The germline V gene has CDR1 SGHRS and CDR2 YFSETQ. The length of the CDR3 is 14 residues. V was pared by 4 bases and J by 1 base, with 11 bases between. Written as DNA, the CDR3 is TGCGCCAGCAGCAACAGTGGAGCGAACACTGAAGCTTTCTTT. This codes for CASSNSGANTEAFF.

This CDR3 reads CASSIDLRDSYEQYF. CDR3 in DNA: TGTGCCAGTAGTATAGACCTTCGGGACAGCTACGAGCAGTACTTC. The chain joins TRBV19 to TRBJ2-7; TRBD1 aligns across 7 bases. J gave up 3 bases and V 0 bases, and 5 bases lay outside the gene matches. The CDR3 loop spans 15 amino acids. Germline-derived CDR1 and CDR2 are LNHDA and SQIVND (reference sequence).

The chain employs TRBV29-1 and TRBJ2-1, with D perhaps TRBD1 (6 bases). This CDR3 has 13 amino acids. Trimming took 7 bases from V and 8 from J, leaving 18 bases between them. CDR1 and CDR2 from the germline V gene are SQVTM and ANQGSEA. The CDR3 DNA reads TGCAGCGCCCGAGGGTGGGCAGGGGATGAGCAGTTCTTC. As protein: CSARGWAGDEQFF.

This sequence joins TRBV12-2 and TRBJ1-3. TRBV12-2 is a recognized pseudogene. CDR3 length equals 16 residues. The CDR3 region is CASRLGGALSGNTIYF. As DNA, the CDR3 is TGTGCAAGTCGCCTCGGCGGGGCCCTCTCTGGAAACACCATATATTTT.

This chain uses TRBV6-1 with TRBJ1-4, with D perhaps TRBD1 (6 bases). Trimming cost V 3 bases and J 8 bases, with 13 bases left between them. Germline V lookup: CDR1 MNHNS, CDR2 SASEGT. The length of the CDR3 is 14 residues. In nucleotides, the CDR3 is TGTGCCAGCAGTGAGACAGGACTAAACGAAAAACTGTTTTTT. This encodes CASSETGLNEKLFF.

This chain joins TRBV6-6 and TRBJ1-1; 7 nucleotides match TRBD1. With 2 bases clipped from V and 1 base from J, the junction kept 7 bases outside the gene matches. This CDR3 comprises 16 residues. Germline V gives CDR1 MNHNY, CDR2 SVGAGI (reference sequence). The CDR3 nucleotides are TGTGCCAGCAGTTACCAACCGACAGGGAAGAACACTGAAGCTTTCTTT. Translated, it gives CASSYQPTGKNTEAFF.

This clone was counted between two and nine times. Written as DNA, the CDR3 is TGTGCCAGCAGTTTAATCTGGGGGGGAAGGTCCGAGCAGTACTTC. Residues: CASSLIWGGRSEQYF. The rearrangement links TRBV28 to TRBJ2-7; 7 bases agree with TRBD2. Germline CDR1 MDHEN, CDR2 SYDVKM. The CDR3 totals 15 residues. J was trimmed by 6 bases and V by 2 bases; bases with no gene match: 10.